These 30 T cell receptor beta chains came from one sample sequenced in a study of T cell responses to AZD1222 COVID-19 vaccine. TCRdb keeps only in-frame clones here, not all; method: immunoSEQ multiplex PCR. The sample records about 82,000 clones, approximately 90% being singletons. Sample: peripheral blood, taken 28 days after the second AZD1222 dose. The receptors originated from an adult who received the AZD1222 COVID-19 vaccine.

The J gene is TRBJ1-6, the V gene TRBV6-5; 7 nucleotides line up with TRBD1. Germline loops: CDR1 MNHEY, CDR2 SVGAGI. This CDR3 has 15 amino acids. V gave up 7 bases and J gave up 4 bases; unmatched junction bases: 7. This chain's CDR3 is CASTDREAYNSPLHF. The CDR3 DNA is TGTGCCAGCACCGACAGGGAGGCGTATAATTCACCCCTCCACTTT.

J is TRBJ2-3 and V is TRBV13; 9 nucleotides agree with TRBD2. V lost 5 bases, J lost 5 bases, and 20 bases stayed unmatched. This CDR3 contains 19 residues. CDR1 and CDR2 (germline): PRHDT, FYEKMQ (reference sequence). CDR3 coding DNA: TGTGCCAGCAGCCCAAGCCGGCTAGCGGGGTCCCAAGGGGTAGATACGCAGTATTTT. Its translation: CASSPSRLAGSQGVDTQYF.

V and J are TRBV6-2 or TRBV6-3 and TRBJ2-7, with 11 bases lining up with TRBD2. Looked up from germline, CDR1 is MNHEY and CDR2 is SVGEGT. After removal of 2 bases from V and 6 bases from J, the junction contained 3 bases not matched to a gene. The CDR3 consists of 14 residues. Here the CDR3 reads CASSYGTSGLEQYF. As DNA, the CDR3 is TGTGCCAGCAGTTACGGGACTAGCGGTCTCGAGCAGTACTTC.

This chain connects TRBV30 to TRBJ2-2; tentatively, D is TRBD2 (5 bases). Trimming left V 2 bases short and J 4 bases short, with 11 bases between. Germline V gene sequence: CDR1 GTSNPN, CDR2 SVGIG (reference sequence). This CDR3 has 14 residues. The CDR3 sequence: CAWSLTGFTGELFF. CDR3 coding DNA: TGTGCCTGGAGTCTCACGGGGTTCACCGGGGAGCTGTTTTTT.

V gene TRBV24-1 combines with J gene TRBJ2-5, with 10 bases identical to TRBD2. V shed 6 bases, J shed 2 bases, and the junction held 5 bases outside the gene matches. CDR3 size: 15 residues. Looked up from germline, CDR1 is KGHDR and CDR2 is SFDVKD. CDR3 in DNA: TGTGCCACCAGTCGGACTAGCGGAATACAAGAGACCCAGTACTTC. Residues: CATSRTSGIQETQYF.

The gene calls are TRBV10-3 and TRBJ1-1, with 12 bases aligning to TRBD1. CDR1 is ENHRY and CDR2 is SYGVKD in the germline V gene. CDR3 size: 15 residues. J gave up 6 bases and V 2 bases, and 4 bases lay outside the gene matches. The CDR3 loop is CAISEPGQGAPEAFF. In DNA form, the CDR3 reads TGTGCCATCAGTGAGCCGGGACAGGGGGCACCTGAAGCTTTCTTT.

The gene calls are TRBV28 and TRBJ1-5; D uncertain. CDR1 is MDHEN and CDR2 is SYDVKM in the germline V gene. Between the trimmed V and J ends, which lost 5 bases and 8 bases, there was a span of 7 bases. CDR3 length equals 11 residues. This chain's CDR3 is CASSLEEPQHF. DNA for the CDR3: TGTGCCAGCAGTCTGGAAGAGCCCCAGCATTTT. Using reference TRBV28 and TRBJ1-5 for the parts outside the CDR3, the full variable domain is DVKVTQSSRYLVKRTGEKVFLECVQDMDHENMFWYRQDPGLGLRLIYFSYDVKMKEKGDIPEGYSVSREKKERFSLILESASTNQTSMYLCASSLEEPQHFGDGTRLSIL.

The chain links TRBV4-2 to TRBJ2-3; TRBD2 agrees at 7 bases. This CDR3 comprises 16 residues. J gave up 4 bases and V 0 bases, and 7 bases lay outside the gene matches. Germline values: CDR1 LGHNA, CDR2 YNFKEQ. CDR3 nucleotide sequence: TGTGCCAGCAGCCAAGATGAGGCTAGCGGACCAGATACGCAGTATTTT. Protein product: CASSQDEASGPDTQYF.

This chain joins TRBV6-6 and TRBJ1-1, with D maybe TRBD1 (6 bases). Between the trimmed V and J ends, which lost 0 bases and 6 bases, there was a span of 8 bases. CDR1 MNHNY and CDR2 SVGAGI come from the germline V gene (reference sequence). This CDR3 has 13 amino acids. The CDR3 here is CASSYSYRAEAFF. As DNA, the CDR3 is TGTGCCAGCAGTTACTCGTACAGGGCTGAAGCTTTCTTT.

On this clone: Other nucleotide sequences in the sample specify the same CDR3. The chain recombines TRBV28 with TRBJ1-5; tentative D call: TRBD1 (6 bases). With 6 bases removed from V and 6 bases from J, the gap between germline ends came to 9 bases. The CDR3 spans 12 residues. In germline, CDR1 is MDHEN, CDR2 SYDVKM. CDR3 nucleotide sequence: TGTGCCAGCAGAAGGGGGGGTCAGCCCCAGCATTTT. It is translated as CASRRGGQPQHF.

V gene TRBV11-3 combines with J gene TRBJ1-2; no firm D call. Germline V lookup: CDR1 SGHNT, CDR2 YENEEA. The CDR3 contains 13 residues. The V end was cut by 5 bases, the J end by 8 bases, with 15 bases between. The CDR3 DNA follows: TGTGCCAGCAGCCCCGCGGCGGGGAAAGGCTACACCTTC. Its protein is CASSPAAGKGYTF.

Relative to its sample, this clone is medium-sized (0.01 to 0.1%). The chain is built from TRBV2 and TRBJ2-7; D uncertain. This CDR3 has 14 residues. Germline values: CDR1 SNHLY, CDR2 FYNNEI. V was shortened by 6 bases and J by 3 bases, with 15 bases between the two germline ends. CDR3 sequence: CASSESVQDYEQYF. The DNA for the CDR3 is TGTGCCAGCAGCGAAAGTGTGCAGGACTACGAGCAGTACTTC.

V gene TRBV5-8 combines with J gene TRBJ1-1; D gene uncertain. With 0 bases removed from V and 4 bases from J, the gap between germline ends came to 13 bases. The CDR3 is 15 residues long. The germline V gene has CDR1 SGHTS and CDR2 YDEGEE. CDR3 in DNA: TGTGCCAGCAGCTTGGCGAGCTGGGTACGCACTGAAGCTTTCTTT. Translation gives CASSLASWVRTEAFF.

The chain joins TRBV6-1 to TRBJ2-5; D is unclear. CDR1 is MNHNS and CDR2 is SASEGT in the germline V gene. CDR3 size: 13 residues. V was shortened by 2 bases and J by 5 bases, with 9 bases between the two germline ends. The CDR3 bases are TGTGCCAGCAGTGAATCCGATTGGGAGACCCAGTACTTC. It is translated as CASSESDWETQYF.

The gene calls are TRBV27 and TRBJ2-7; 7 nucleotides match TRBD1. Germline V CDR1 and CDR2: MNHEY, SMNVEV (reference sequence). The V and J ends lost 5 bases and 6 bases, in that order; junction bases with no gene match: 4. The CDR3 runs 12 residues. The CDR3: CASSQGGSEQYF. CDR3 in DNA: TGTGCCAGCAGTCAAGGGGGCTCCGAGCAGTACTTC.

The gene calls are TRBV14 and TRBJ2-5; D not certain. Germline CDR1 and CDR2: SGHDN and FVKESK. The CDR3 consists of 13 residues. V was cut by 6 bases and J by 3 bases, with 11 bases left in between. Here the CDR3 reads CASRGSRKETQYF. CDR3 nucleotides: TGTGCCAGCAGAGGGTCGAGGAAAGAGACCCAGTACTTC. The full variable domain, with the rest looked up from reference TRBV14 and TRBJ2-5, is EAGVTQFPSHSVIEKGQTVTLRCDPISGHDNLYWYRRVMGKEIKFLLHFVKESKQDESGMPNNRFLAERTGGTYSTLKVQPAELEDSGVYFCASRGSRKETQYFGPGTRLLVL.

V usage is TRBV6-5 and J usage is TRBJ2-7, with D perhaps matching TRBD1 (5 bases). Germline CDR1 reads MNHEY; CDR2 reads SVGAGI. The CDR3 extends over 14 amino acids. The ends were cut back, 6 bases at V and 0 bases at J, with 12 bases in the middle. In nucleotides, the CDR3 is TGTGCCAGCAGCCCAGGGCCGAACTCCTACGAGCAGTACTTC. Protein product: CASSPGPNSYEQYF.

V usage is TRBV7-2 and J usage is TRBJ1-6; D remains ambiguous. The germline V gene encodes CDR1 SGHTA and CDR2 FQGNSA. The CDR3 consists of 16 residues. V gave up 2 bases and J gave up 3 bases, with 11 bases separating them. Here the CDR3 reads CASSLTRVGYNSPLHF. The CDR3 DNA reads as TGTGCCAGCAGCTTAACTAGGGTCGGCTATAATTCACCCCTCCACTTT.

This clone showed up just once. V is TRBV11-3 and J is TRBJ2-1; D not certain. V lost 5 bases and J 2 bases, leaving 7 bases between the germline ends. From germline, CDR1 is SGHNT and CDR2 YENEEA. The CDR3 has 13 amino acids. In DNA form, the CDR3 reads TGTGCCAGCAGCCCCACTACCTACAATGAGCAGTTCTTC. Its translation is CASSPTTYNEQFF. The full variable domain, with the rest looked up from reference TRBV11-3 and TRBJ2-1, is EAGVVQSPRYKIIEKKQPVAFWCNPISGHNTLYWYLQNLGQGPELLIRYENEEAVDDSQLPKDRFSAERLKGVDSTLKIQPAELGDSAVYLCASSPTTYNEQFFGPGTRLTVL.

The chain has TRBV7-2 and TRBJ2-5, with 7 bases fitting TRBD1. Germline CDR1 is SGHTA and CDR2 is FQGNSA. Trimming took 5 bases from V and 4 from J; bases not matched to a gene: 10. The CDR3 loop spans 15 amino acids. CDR3 in amino acids: CASSLFPRGPETQYF. The CDR3 DNA reads as TGTGCCAGCAGCCTTTTCCCGAGGGGGCCAGAGACCCAGTACTTC.

This chain uses TRBV4-1 with TRBJ1-6; perhaps TRBD1 as D (6 bases). Germline V gives CDR1 MGHRA, CDR2 YSYEKL. The CDR3 runs to 13 residues. The V gene lost 1 base and the J gene lost 9 bases, with 7 bases spanning the gap. CDR3 DNA: TGCGCCAGCAGCCAAGGGGGGCTTTCACCCCTCCACTTT. This sequence encodes CASSQGGLSPLHF.

The chain has TRBV3-1 (or the pseudogene TRBV3-2) and TRBJ1-1, with TRBD1 matching over 8 bases. CDR3 length: 14 residues. J lost 4 bases, V lost 1 base, and 2 bases had no gene match. Germline-derived CDR1 and CDR2 are LGHDT and YNNKEL (reference sequence). CDR3 nucleotides: TGTGCCAGCAGCCAAGGACAGGGGAGCACTGAAGCTTTCTTT. It is translated as CASSQGQGSTEAFF.

The chain is built from TRBV7-2 and TRBJ2-1, with 8 positions matching TRBD1. V dropped 4 bases and J dropped 8; count of bases not matched to a gene: 1. CDR1 and CDR2 (germline): SGHTA, FQGNSA. The CDR3 is made up of 12 amino acids. The CDR3 DNA follows: TGTGCCAGCAGCTCACAGGGGGATGAGCAGTTCTTC. Protein: CASSSQGDEQFF.

The chain joins TRBV18 to TRBJ1-4; no clear D gene. Germline CDR1 reads KGHSH; CDR2 reads LQKENI. This CDR3 region has 14 residues. Deletions cut 2 bases from V and 4 bases from J, with 8 bases between. CDR3 sequence (DNA): TGTGCCAGCTCACCAGGCCTGCTTAATGAAAAACTGTTTTTT. Translating it yields CASSPGLLNEKLFF.

This sequence joins TRBV5-4 and TRBJ2-2; 11 bases align to TRBD1. Germline assignment: CDR1 SGHNT and CDR2 YYREEE (reference sequence). Losses at the gene ends were 4 bases for V and 4 bases for J; bases not matched to a gene: 9. This CDR3 is 17 amino acids long. The CDR3 reads CASSKDRGLYSTGELFF. CDR3 DNA: TGTGCCAGCAGCAAGGACAGGGGGCTATATAGCACCGGGGAGCTGTTTTTT.

This chain connects TRBV24-1 to TRBJ2-5; 7 bases align to TRBD1. The CDR3 is 17 residues long. J was trimmed by 4 bases and V by 4 bases; bases with no gene match: 14. Germline CDR1 is KGHDR and CDR2 is SFDVKD. For the CDR3, the DNA is TGTGCCACCAGTGACCCCGCCCCAGGGGGTCGGGGAGAGACCCAGTACTTC. Translation: CATSDPAPGGRGETQYF.

This clone was seen just once. The genes are TRBV12-3 or TRBV12-4 and TRBJ1-2; D is unclear. V was clipped by 6 bases and J by 6 bases, with 14 bases between them. The CDR3 runs 13 residues. The CDR3 reads CASSPVEFHGYTF. DNA of the CDR3: TGTGCCAGCAGCCCCGTGGAGTTCCATGGCTACACCTTC.

This chain connects TRBV30 to TRBJ2-7; TRBD2 matches at 7 bases. The V gene end was trimmed by 3 bases and the J gene end by 5 bases; junction bases not matched to a gene: 7. The CDR3 runs to 13 residues. Germline V gene data show CDR1 as GTSNPN and CDR2 as SVGIG (reference sequence). CDR3 protein: CAWRRTSRDEQYF. In DNA, the CDR3 is TGTGCCTGGAGAAGGACTAGTCGCGACGAGCAGTACTTC.

The V call is TRBV19, the J call TRBJ1-1, with D possibly matching TRBD1 (6 bases). V lost 8 bases to trimming and J lost 3 bases, with 13 bases between them. CDR1 and CDR2 (germline): LNHDA, SQIVND (reference sequence). CDR3 length: 13 amino acids. The CDR3, as DNA: TGTGCCAGTGGGTACGGGGGGCACACTGAAGCTTTCTTT. It yields the protein CASGYGGHTEAFF.

The chain uses TRBV7-2 and TRBJ1-5; the D is unclear. Trimming removed 2 bases at V and 0 bases at J, with 2 bases between. The CDR3 spans 13 residues. Germline V gene sequence: CDR1 SGHTA, CDR2 FQGNSA. The CDR3 reads CASSLSSNQPQHF. The CDR3 DNA follows: TGTGCCAGCAGCTTATCTAGCAATCAGCCCCAGCATTTT.